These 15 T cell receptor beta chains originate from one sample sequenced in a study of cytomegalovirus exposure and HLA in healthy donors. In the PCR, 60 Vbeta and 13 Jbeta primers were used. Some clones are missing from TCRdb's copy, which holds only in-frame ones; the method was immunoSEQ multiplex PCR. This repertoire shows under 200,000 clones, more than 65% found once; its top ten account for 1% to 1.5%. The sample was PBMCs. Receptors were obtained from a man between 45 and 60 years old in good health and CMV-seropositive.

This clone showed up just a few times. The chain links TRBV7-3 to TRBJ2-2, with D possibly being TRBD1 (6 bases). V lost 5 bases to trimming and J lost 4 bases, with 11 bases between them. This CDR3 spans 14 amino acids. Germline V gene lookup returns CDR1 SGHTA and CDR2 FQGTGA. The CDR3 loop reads CASSHREFTGELFF. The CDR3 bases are TGTGCCAGCAGCCACAGGGAGTTCACCGGGGAGCTGTTTTTT.

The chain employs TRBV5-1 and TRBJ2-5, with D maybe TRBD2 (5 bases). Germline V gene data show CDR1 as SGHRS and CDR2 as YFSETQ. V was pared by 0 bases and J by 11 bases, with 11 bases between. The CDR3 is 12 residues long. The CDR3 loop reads CASSLAGREQYF. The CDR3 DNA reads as TGCGCCAGCAGCTTGGCCGGAAGGGAGCAGTACTTC.

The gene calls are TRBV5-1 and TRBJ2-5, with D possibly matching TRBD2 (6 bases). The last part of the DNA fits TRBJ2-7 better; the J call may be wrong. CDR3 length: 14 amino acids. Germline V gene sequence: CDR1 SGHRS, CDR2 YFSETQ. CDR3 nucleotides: TGCGCCAGCAGCTTAGTCCCTAGCGCCCACGAGCAGTACTTC. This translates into CASSLVPSAHEQYF.

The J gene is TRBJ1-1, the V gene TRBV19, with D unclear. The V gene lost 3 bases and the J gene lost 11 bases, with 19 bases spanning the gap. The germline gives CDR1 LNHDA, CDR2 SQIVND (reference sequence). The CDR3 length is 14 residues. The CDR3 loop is CASSINLDGDRAFF. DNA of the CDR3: TGTGCCAGTAGTATTAACCTAGACGGGGATCGGGCTTTCTTT. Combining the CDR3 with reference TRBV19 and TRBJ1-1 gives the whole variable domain DGGITQSPKYLFRKEGQNVTLSCEQNLNHDAMYWYRQDPGQGLRLIYYSQIVNDFQKGDIAEGYSVSREKKESFPLTVTSAQKNPTAFYLCASSINLDGDRAFFGQGTRLTVV.

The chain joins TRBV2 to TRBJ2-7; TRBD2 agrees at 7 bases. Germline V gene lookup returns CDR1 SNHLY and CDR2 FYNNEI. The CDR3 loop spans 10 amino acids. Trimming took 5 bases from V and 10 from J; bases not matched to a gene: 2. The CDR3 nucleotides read TGTGCCAGCAGTCTAGCGGAACAGTACTTC. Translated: CASSLAEQYF.

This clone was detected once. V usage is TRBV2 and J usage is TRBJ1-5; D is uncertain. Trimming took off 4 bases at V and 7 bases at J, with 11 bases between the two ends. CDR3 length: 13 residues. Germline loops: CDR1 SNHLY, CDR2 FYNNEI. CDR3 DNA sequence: TGTGCCAGCAGTGTCCGGGAGAGGCAGCCCCAGCATTTT. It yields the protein CASSVRERQPQHF.

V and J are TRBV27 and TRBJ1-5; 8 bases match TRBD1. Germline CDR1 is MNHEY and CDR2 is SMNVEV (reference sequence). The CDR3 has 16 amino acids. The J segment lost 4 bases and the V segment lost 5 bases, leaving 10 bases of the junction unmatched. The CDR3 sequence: CASSAALGTGNQPQHF. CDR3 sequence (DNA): TGTGCCAGCAGTGCGGCCCTCGGGACAGGAAATCAGCCCCAGCATTTT.

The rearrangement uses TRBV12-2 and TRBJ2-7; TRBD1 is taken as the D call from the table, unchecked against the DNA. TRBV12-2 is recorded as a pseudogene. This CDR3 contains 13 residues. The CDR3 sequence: CASRLGLQHEQYF. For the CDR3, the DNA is TGTGCAAGTCGCTTAGGATTACAGCACGAGCAGTACTTC.

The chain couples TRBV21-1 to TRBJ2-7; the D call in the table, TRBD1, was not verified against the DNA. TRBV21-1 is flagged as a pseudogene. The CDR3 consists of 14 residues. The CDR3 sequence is CASSSQGSSYEQYF. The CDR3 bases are TGTGCCAGCAGCTCACAGGGGAGCTCCTACGAGCAGTACTTC.

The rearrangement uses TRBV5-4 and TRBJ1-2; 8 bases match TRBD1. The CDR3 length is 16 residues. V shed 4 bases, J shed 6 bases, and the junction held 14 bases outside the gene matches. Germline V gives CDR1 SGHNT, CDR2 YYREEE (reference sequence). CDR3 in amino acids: CASSLQGAGSGDGYTF. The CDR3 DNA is TGTGCCAGCAGCCTCCAGGGGGCAGGGTCGGGGGATGGCTACACCTTC.

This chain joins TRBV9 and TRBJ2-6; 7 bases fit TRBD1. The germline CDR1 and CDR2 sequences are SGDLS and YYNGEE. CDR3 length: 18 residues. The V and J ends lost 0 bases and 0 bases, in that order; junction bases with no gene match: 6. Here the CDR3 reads CASSVVGQAYSGANVLTF. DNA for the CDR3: TGTGCCAGCAGCGTAGTCGGACAGGCTTACTCTGGGGCCAACGTCCTGACTTTC.

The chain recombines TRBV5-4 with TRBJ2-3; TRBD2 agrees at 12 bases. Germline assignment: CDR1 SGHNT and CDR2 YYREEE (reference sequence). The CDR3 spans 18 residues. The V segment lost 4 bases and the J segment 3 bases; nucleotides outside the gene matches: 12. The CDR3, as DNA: TGTGCCAGCAGCCTCGGAACTAGCGGGAGGAGTGGAACAGATACGCAGTATTTT. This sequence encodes CASSLGTSGRSGTDTQYF.

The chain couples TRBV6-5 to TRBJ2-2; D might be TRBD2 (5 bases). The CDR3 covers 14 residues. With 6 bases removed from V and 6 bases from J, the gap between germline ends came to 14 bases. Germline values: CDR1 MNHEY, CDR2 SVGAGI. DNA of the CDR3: TGTGCCAGCAGACTAGATCCGACCTCCGGGGAGCTGTTTTTT. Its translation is CASRLDPTSGELFF.

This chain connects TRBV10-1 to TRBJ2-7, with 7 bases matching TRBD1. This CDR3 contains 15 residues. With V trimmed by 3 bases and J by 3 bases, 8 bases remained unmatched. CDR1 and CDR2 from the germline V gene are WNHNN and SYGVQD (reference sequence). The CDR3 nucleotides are TGCGCCAGCAGTGACCACCTGACAGGGAGCTACGAGCAGTACTTC. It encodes CASSDHLTGSYEQYF.

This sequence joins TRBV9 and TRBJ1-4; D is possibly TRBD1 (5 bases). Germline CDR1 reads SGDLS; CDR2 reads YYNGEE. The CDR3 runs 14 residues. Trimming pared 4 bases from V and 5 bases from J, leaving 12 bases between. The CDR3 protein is CASSPGPPNEKLFF. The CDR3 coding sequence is TGTGCCAGCAGCCCAGGGCCCCCAAATGAAAAACTGTTTTTT.